Below, one T cell receptor beta chain is given with its context. The antigen is unknown. The CDR3 totals 15 residues. Germline assignment: CDR1 DFQATT and CDR2 SNEGSKA (reference sequence). The V and J ends lost 2 bases and 0 bases respectively, with 8 bases between them. The data belong to a study of blood T cells in healthy people across ages. Primers used in a second PCR of roughly 6 to 11 cycles were a sample-barcoded 5' primer and a J-beta primer mix. TCRdb itself ran the 5' RACE reads through MiXCR, one entry per CDR3 protein. The table includes about 830,000 distinct CDR3 sequences, approximately 59% detected once. In each sample, at least 7 million PBMCs were isolated. Findings of the study overall: There were more naive CD4+ cells and higher diversity in long-lived donors than in aged donors. Calculation of diversity from one million T cells yielded estimates considered to be underestimates. A strong correlation was found between TCR beta diversity and the percentage of naive T cells.

The rearrangement joins TRBV20-1 to TRBJ1-6; D gene uncertain. The sequence came from a man aged 25 to 45 in good health. Sequenced sample: blood. CDR3 loop: CSARLPSSYNSPLHF. The CDR3 bases are TGCAGTGCTAGATTGCCTAGCTCCTATAATTCACCCCTCCACTTT.